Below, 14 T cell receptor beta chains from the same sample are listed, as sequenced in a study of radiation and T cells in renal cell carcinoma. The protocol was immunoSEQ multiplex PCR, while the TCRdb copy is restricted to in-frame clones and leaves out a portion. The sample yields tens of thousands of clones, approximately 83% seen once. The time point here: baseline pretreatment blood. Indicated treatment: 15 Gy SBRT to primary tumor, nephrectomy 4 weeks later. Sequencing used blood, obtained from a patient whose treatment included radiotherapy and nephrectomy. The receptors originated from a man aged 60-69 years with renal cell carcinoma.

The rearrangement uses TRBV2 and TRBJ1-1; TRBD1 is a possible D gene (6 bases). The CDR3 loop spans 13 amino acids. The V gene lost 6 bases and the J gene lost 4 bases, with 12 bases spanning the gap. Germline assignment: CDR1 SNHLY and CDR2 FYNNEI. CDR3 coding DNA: TGTGCCAGCAGCCTTCGGGGGCTCACTGAAGCTTTCTTT. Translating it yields CASSLRGLTEAFF. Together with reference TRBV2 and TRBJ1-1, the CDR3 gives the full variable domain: EPEVTQTPSHQVTQMGQEVILRCVPISNHLYFYWYRQILGQKVEFLVSFYNNEISEKSEIFDDQFSVERPDGSNFTLKIRSTKLEDSAMYFCASSLRGLTEAFFGQGTRLTVV.

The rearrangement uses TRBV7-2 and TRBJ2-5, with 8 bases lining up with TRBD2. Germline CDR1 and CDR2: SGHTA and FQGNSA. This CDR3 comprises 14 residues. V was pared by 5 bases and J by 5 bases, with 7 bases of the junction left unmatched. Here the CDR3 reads CASSQSSGGETQYF. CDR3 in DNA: TGTGCCAGCAGCCAATCAAGCGGGGGCGAGACCCAGTACTTC.

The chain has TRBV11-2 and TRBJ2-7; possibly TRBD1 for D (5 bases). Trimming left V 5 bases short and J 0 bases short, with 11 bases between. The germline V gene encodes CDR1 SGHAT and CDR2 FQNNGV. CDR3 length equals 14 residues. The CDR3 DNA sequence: TGTGCCAGCAGCCAAGACAGTCTCTCCTACGAGCAGTACTTC. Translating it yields CASSQDSLSYEQYF. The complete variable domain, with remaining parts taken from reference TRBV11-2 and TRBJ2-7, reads EAGVAQSPRYKIIEKRQSVAFWCNPISGHATLYWYQQILGQGPKLLIQFQNNGVVDDSQLPKDRFSAERLKGVDSTLKIQPAKLEDSAVYLCASSQDSLSYEQYFGPGTRLTVT.

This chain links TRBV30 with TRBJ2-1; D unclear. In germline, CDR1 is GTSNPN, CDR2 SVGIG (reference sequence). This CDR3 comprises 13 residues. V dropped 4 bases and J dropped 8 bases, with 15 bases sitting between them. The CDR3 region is CAWTKPRPDEQFF. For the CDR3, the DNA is TGTGCCTGGACGAAACCCCGACCTGATGAGCAGTTCTTC.

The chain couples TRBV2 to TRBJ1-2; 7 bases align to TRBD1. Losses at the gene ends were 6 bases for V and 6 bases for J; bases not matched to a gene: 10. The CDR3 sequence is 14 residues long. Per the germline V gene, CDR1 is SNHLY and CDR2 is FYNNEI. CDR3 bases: TGTGCCAGCAGAGGGGACAGAGTCGGCGATGGCTACACCTTC. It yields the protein CASRGDRVGDGYTF.

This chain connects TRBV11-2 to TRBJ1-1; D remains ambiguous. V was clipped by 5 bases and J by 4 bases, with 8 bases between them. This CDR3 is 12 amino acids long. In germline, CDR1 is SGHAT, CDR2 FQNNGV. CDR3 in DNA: TGTGCCAGCAGCCTCCGGAGCACTGAAGCTTTCTTT. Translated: CASSLRSTEAFF.

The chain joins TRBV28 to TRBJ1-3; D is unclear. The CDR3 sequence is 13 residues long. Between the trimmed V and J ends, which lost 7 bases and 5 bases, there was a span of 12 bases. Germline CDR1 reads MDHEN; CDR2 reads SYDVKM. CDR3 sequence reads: CASTKGVRNTIYF. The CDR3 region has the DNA TGTGCCAGCACCAAGGGTGTGCGAAACACCATATATTTT.

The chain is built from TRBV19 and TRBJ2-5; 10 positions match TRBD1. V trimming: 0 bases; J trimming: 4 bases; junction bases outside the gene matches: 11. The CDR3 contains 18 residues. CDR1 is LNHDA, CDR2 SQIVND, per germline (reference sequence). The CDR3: CASSIDGRPGQGRETQYF. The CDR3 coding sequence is TGTGCCAGTAGTATAGATGGAAGGCCGGGACAGGGGCGAGAGACCCAGTACTTC.

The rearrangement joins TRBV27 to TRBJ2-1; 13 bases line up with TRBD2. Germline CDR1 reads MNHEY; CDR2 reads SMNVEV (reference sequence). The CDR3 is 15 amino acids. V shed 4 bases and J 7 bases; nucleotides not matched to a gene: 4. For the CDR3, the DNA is TGTGCCAGCAGTTCCGGGACTAGCGGGAAGAATGAGCAGTTCTTC. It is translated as CASSSGTSGKNEQFF.

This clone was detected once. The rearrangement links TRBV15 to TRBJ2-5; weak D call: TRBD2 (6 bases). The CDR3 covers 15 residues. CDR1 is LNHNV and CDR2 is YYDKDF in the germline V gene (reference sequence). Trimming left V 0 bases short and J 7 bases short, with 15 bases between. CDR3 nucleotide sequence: TGTGCCACCAGCAGAGATCCCAGGGTGGGGGGGACCCAGTACTTC. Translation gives CATSRDPRVGGTQYF. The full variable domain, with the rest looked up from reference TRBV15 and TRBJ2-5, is DAMVIQNPRYQVTQFGKPVTLSCSQTLNHNVMYWYQQKSSQAPKLLFHYYDKDFNNEADTPDNFQSRRPNTSFCFLDIRSPGLGDTAMYLCATSRDPRVGGTQYFGPGTRLLVL.

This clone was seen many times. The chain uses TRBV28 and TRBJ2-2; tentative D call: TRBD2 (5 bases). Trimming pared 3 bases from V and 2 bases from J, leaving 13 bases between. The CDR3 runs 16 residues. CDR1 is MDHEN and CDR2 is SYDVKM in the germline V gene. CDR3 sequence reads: CASSFHRLPNTGELFF. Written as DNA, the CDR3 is TGTGCCAGCAGTTTCCACAGACTACCAAACACCGGGGAGCTGTTTTTT.

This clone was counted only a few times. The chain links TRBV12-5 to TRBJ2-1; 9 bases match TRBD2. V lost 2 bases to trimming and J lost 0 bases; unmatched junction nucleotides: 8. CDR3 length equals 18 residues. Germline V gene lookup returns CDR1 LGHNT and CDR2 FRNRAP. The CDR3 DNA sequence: TGTGCTAGTGGTTTGCATGGCGGGACTAGCCGCTCCTACAATGAGCAGTTCTTC. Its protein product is CASGLHGGTSRSYNEQFF.

The DNA for the CDR3 is TGCGCCAGCAGCCAAGTAGGAGGAGCGGGAGGGTCCTCCTACGAGCAGTACTTC. This translates into CASSQVGGAGGSSYEQYF. This rearrangement joins TRBV4-1 to TRBJ2-7; 10 bases match TRBD2. Germline V gives CDR1 MGHRA, CDR2 YSYEKL. The CDR3 runs to 18 residues. V shed 1 base and J 0 bases; nucleotides not matched to a gene: 9.

The DNA of the CDR3 is TGTGCCAGCTCACCAGAGACAGGGGGCCAAGAGACCCAGTACTTC. Protein product: CASSPETGGQETQYF. The chain links TRBV18 to TRBJ2-5; 9 nucleotides agree with TRBD1. V was clipped by 2 bases and J by 1 base; unmatched bases: 2. Germline assignment: CDR1 KGHSH and CDR2 LQKENI. This CDR3 is 15 amino acids long.